The sequence of this TCR beta chain was determined in a study of cytomegalovirus exposure and HLA in healthy donors. Vbeta (60) and Jbeta (13) primers were used in the PCR. Profiled with immunoSEQ multiplex PCR; TCRdb holds only in-frame clones, not every one. The sample has roughly 110,000 clones, about 79% seen once. The germline gives CDR1 GTSNPN, CDR2 SVGIG (reference sequence). Trimming removed 3 bases at V and 5 bases at J, with 16 bases between. This CDR3 has 14 amino acids. Sequencing used PBMCs. The chain uses TRBV30 and TRBJ1-1; D not resolved. This TCR was recovered from a woman aged 18-35 years in good health and CMV-seronegative. CDR3 loop: CAWRRVIGGTEAFF. CDR3 nucleotide sequence: TGTGCCTGGAGGAGAGTGATAGGAGGAACTGAAGCTTTCTTT.